This TCR beta chain is from a study of blood T cell repertoires in COVID-19. In the study overall: The United States, Italy and Spain provided the acute and convalescent COVID-19 samples. T cells, B-cell-depleted T cells, or PBMCs provided the cDNA or gDNA that served as material.

Looked up from germline, CDR1 is SGHVS and CDR2 is FQNEAQ. CDR3 length: 15 residues. Germline trimming cut 3 bases from V and 2 bases from J; bases unmatched to any gene: 4. Original data processing: Reference gene primer amplification in the assay estimated nucleated cell counts. This table comes from immunoSEQ multiplex PCR, and its TCRdb copy is limited to in-frame clones, with some not included. V and J calls and clone size are copied from that table; D and trimming were computed from the DNA. The table has 40,000 to 50,000 clones, around 90% seen once. The clonotype originates from a human donor in a cohort sampled during active COVID-19. The sample consisted of peripheral blood. The gene calls are TRBV7-8 and TRBJ1-2; 9 bases agree with TRBD1. The CDR3 loop is CASSFDRGGNYGYTF. For the CDR3, the DNA is TGTGCCAGCAGCTTTGACAGGGGGGGAAACTATGGCTACACCTTC.